This passage covers 12 T cell receptor beta chains from one sample sequenced in a study of CD8+ T cells in alopecia areata. RNA extraction and reverse transcription yielded cDNA as sequencing template. Libraries were prepared by immunoSEQ multiplex PCR; TCRdb keeps only in-frame clonotypes and omits some of them. The repertoire holds tens of thousands of clones, with roughly 51% as singletons. The sample was NKG2D-high CD8+ T cells sorted from blood. These receptors were taken from a human donor with alopecia areata.

The V and J genes are TRBV27 and TRBJ2-3; D might be TRBD2 (6 bases). Trimming removed 4 bases from V and 1 base from J, with 9 bases in between. This CDR3 has 14 amino acids. Germline CDR1 is MNHEY and CDR2 is SMNVEV (reference sequence). CDR3: CASSSGGGTDTQYF. The CDR3 DNA reads as TGTGCCAGCAGTTCCGGCGGGGGCACAGATACGCAGTATTTT.

This clone was seen more than once but under ten times. This rearrangement joins TRBV29-1 to TRBJ2-1, with 9 bases identical to TRBD2. This CDR3 has 13 residues. Germline V gene data show CDR1 as SQVTM and CDR2 as ANQGSEA. V lost 7 bases and J lost 6; bases outside the gene matches: 7. The CDR3 nucleotides read TGCAGCGCACGGACTAGCGACGTCAATGAGCAGTTCTTC. Amino acid sequence: CSARTSDVNEQFF.

This chain links TRBV29-1 with TRBJ1-1; D unclear. The CDR3 is made up of 12 amino acids. In germline, CDR1 is SQVTM, CDR2 ANQGSEA. Trimming removed 7 bases from V and 0 bases from J, with 9 bases in between. CDR3 DNA: TGCAGCGCTCTCGGCTTGAACACTGAAGCTTTCTTT. It yields the protein CSALGLNTEAFF.

The chain combines TRBV4-1 with TRBJ2-1; TRBD1 matches at 8 bases. V was pared by 6 bases and J by 4 bases, with 8 bases of the junction left unmatched. There are 15 residues in the CDR3. CDR1 is MGHRA, CDR2 YSYEKL, per germline. The CDR3 is CASSLDREVYNEQFF. DNA of the CDR3: TGCGCCAGCAGTCTGGACAGGGAAGTTTACAATGAGCAGTTCTTC.

Only a few counts were recorded for this clone. The chain employs TRBV29-1 and TRBJ2-7; 7 bases line up with TRBD2. In germline, CDR1 is SQVTM, CDR2 ANQGSEA. CDR3 length equals 13 residues. V lost 1 base, J lost 12 bases, and 12 bases stayed unmatched. Written as DNA, the CDR3 is TGCAGCGTTGAAGGGCTAGCGGCGTCCTGGCGGTACTTC. Protein: CSVEGLAASWRYF.

V usage is TRBV27 and J usage is TRBJ2-1; 9 positions agree with TRBD2. Germline V gene lookup returns CDR1 MNHEY and CDR2 SMNVEV (reference sequence). The CDR3 loop spans 17 amino acids. V shed 5 bases and J 6 bases; nucleotides not matched to a gene: 14. CDR3 in DNA: TGTGCCAGCAGTCATCTGAGCGGGGGGCTTGAGGGCAATGAGCAGTTCTTC. Its translation: CASSHLSGGLEGNEQFF.

V and J are TRBV20-1 and TRBJ2-5, with D hard to call. In germline, CDR1 is DFQATT, CDR2 SNEGSKA (reference sequence). Trimming cost V 3 bases and J 7 bases, with 6 bases left between them. This CDR3 is built from 10 residues. The CDR3 spells CSASRGTQYF. The CDR3 nucleotides read TGCAGTGCTAGTCGCGGGACCCAGTACTTC.

This clone has only a few counts. The V gene is TRBV29-1, the J gene TRBJ2-7; 8 nucleotides agree with TRBD1. The V gene end was trimmed by 2 bases and the J gene end by 4 bases; junction bases not matched to a gene: 4. The CDR3 covers 13 residues. The germline CDR1 and CDR2 sequences are SQVTM and ANQGSEA. The chain's CDR3 is CSVERDRPYEQYF. CDR3 nucleotide sequence: TGCAGCGTTGAACGGGACAGGCCTTACGAGCAGTACTTC.

The chain is built from TRBV6-6 and TRBJ2-5, with D maybe TRBD2 (5 bases). V lost 8 bases and J lost 3, with 10 bases in between. This CDR3 region has 12 residues. Germline assignment: CDR1 MNHNY and CDR2 SVGAGI (reference sequence). The CDR3: CASLAGKETQYF. The CDR3 DNA sequence: TGTGCCAGCCTAGCAGGAAAAGAGACCCAGTACTTC.

The chain is built from TRBV19 and TRBJ2-7; D uncertain. The germline V gene has CDR1 LNHDA and CDR2 SQIVND (reference sequence). V was clipped by 1 base and J by 1 base, with 5 bases between them. This CDR3 has 13 residues. The CDR3 spells CASSIAESYEQYF. The DNA of the CDR3 is TGTGCCAGTAGTATAGCAGAGTCCTACGAGCAGTACTTC.

This clone was seen a handful of times. The chain is built from TRBV15 and TRBJ2-2, with a weak D call TRBD1 (5 bases). This CDR3 spans 14 amino acids. From germline, CDR1 is LNHNV and CDR2 YYDKDF (reference sequence). The V gene lost 5 bases and the J gene lost 2 bases, with 9 bases spanning the gap. The CDR3, as DNA: TGTGCCACCAGCGACGACAGCAACACCGGGGAGCTGTTTTTT. It encodes CATSDDSNTGELFF.

This clone was found a few times. The rearrangement uses TRBV30 and TRBJ1-1, with D possibly being TRBD1 (6 bases). V was trimmed by 4 bases and J by 8 bases, leaving 17 bases between them. The CDR3 has 13 amino acids. The germline V gene has CDR1 GTSNPN and CDR2 SVGIG (reference sequence). This CDR3 is CAWTWEGGDEAFF. The CDR3 DNA is TGTGCCTGGACTTGGGAGGGGGGAGACGAAGCTTTCTTT. Together with reference TRBV30 and TRBJ1-1, the CDR3 gives the full variable domain: SQTIHQWPATLVQPVGSPLSLECTVEGTSNPNLYWYRQAAGRGLQLLFYSVGIGQISSEVPQNLSASRPQDRQFILSSKKLLLSDSGFYLCAWTWEGGDEAFFGQGTRLTVV.